This TCR beta chain was documented in a study of cytomegalovirus exposure and HLA in healthy donors. The V and J ends lost 0 bases and 5 bases, in that order; junction bases with no gene match: 2. The V gene's germline CDR1 is SGHRS and CDR2 YFSETQ. This CDR3 spans 15 amino acids. Healthy bone marrow donors supplied every sample. Study-wide results and caveats: A later analysis by the authors found several of the most significant clusters apparently linked to common viral pathogens. CMV antigen specificity of three CMV-associated chains was confirmed in vitro.

Both 60 Vbeta primers and 13 Jbeta primers went into the PCR. Only in-frame clones appear in the TCRdb table, and some are missing; sequencing was by immunoSEQ multiplex PCR. The repertoire consists of fewer than 85,000 clones, with 84% occurring once and the leading ten covering approximately 17%. A note on this clone: Its antigen is undetermined.

The sample was PBMCs. The chain joins TRBV5-1 to TRBJ2-2, with TRBD1 identical over 9 bases. The TCR comes from a man between 65 and 85 years old in good health and CMV-seropositive. DNA of the CDR3: TGCGCCAGCAGCTTGGGGGACAGGGAGACCGGGGAGCTGTTTTTT. Translated, it gives CASSLGDRETGELFF.